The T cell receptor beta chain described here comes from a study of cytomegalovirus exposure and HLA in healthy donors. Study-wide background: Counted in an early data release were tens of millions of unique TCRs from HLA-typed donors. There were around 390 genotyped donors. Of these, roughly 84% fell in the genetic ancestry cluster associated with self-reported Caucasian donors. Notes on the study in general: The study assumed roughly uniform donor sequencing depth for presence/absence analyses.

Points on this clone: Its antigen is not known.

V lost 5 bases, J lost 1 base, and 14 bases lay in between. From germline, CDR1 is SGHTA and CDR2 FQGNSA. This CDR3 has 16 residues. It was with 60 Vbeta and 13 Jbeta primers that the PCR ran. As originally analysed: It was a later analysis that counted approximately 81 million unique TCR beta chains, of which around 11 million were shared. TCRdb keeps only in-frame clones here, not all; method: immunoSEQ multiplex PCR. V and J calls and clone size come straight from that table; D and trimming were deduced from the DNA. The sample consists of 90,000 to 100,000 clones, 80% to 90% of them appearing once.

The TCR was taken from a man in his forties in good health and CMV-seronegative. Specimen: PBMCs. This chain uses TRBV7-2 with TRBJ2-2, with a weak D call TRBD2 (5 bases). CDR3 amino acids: CASSPRGGMNTGELFF. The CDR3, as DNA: TGTGCCAGCAGCCCTCGGGGTGGAATGAACACCGGGGAGCTGTTTTTT.